This T cell receptor (beta chain) was sequenced during a study of cytomegalovirus exposure and HLA in healthy donors. The CDR3 has 15 residues. Trimming pared 0 bases from V and 1 base from J, leaving 10 bases between. Germline CDR1 SGHRS, CDR2 YFSETQ. PCR was performed using 60 Vbeta and 13 Jbeta primers. Here immunoSEQ multiplex PCR was the method, and the copy in TCRdb shows in-frame clones only, minus some. The table includes around 150,000 clones, 55% to 70% detected once. Remarks on this clone: Antigen unknown.

Study-level findings and limits: Most TCR sequences were rare, but some public TCRs occurred in many donors. The authors listed 164 TCR beta chains as cytomegalovirus-associated. In a later analysis, HLA-associated TCR beta chains were more clonally expanded than equally common others.

This receptor was identified in a woman aged 25-40 years in good health and CMV-seropositive. What was sequenced was PBMCs. The chain carries TRBV5-1 and TRBJ1-1, with D maybe TRBD1 (5 bases). The CDR3 DNA reads as TGCGCCAGCAGCTTGGTCCCGGGGGGGAACACTGAAGCTTTCTTT. Protein product: CASSLVPGGNTEAFF. Using reference TRBV5-1 and TRBJ1-1 for the parts outside the CDR3, the full variable domain is KAGVTQTPRYLIKTRGQQVTLSCSPISGHRSVSWYQQTPGQGLQFLFEYFSETQRNKGNFPGRFSGRQFSNSRSEMNVSTLELGDSALYLCASSLVPGGNTEAFFGQGTRLTVV.